Given below is one TCR beta chain in context. Its specificity is not known. CDR3 length: 14 residues. The V end was cut by 5 bases, the J end by 5 bases, with 13 bases between. The entry originates in a study of T-cell memory formation after mild COVID-19. For the study at large: Largely, TCR clusters stayed within a single donor. Findings and limits, study-wide: The main location of contracting CD4+ clones was CM and EM, and that of contracting CD8+ clones was EMRA. CD4/CD8 balance held among clones contracting day 15 to 85, and later expanders leaned CD4+. Some responding clones appeared in pre-infection memory, suggesting cross-reactive memory joined.

TCRdb processed the 5' RACE reads anew with MiXCR; each CDR3 protein has one entry. Among 170,000 or so distinct CDR3 sequences listed, around a third were seen once. This receptor was identified in an adult woman who had mild COVID-19 (a few samples of this study predate the infection). Cell type and time point are not known. Material: PBMCs or a T cell subset sorted from them (not recorded which). The rearrangement uses TRBV12-3 or TRBV12-4 and TRBJ1-3, with a weak D call TRBD1 (6 bases). The CDR3 reads CASSLRQERNTIYF. CDR3 nucleotides: TGTGCCAGCAGTCTCCGACAGGAGAGAAACACCATATATTTT.